The rows below give T cell receptor beta chains drawn from one sample of a study of OX40 agonist ivuxolimab in advanced cancers. Repertoires were generated with immunoSEQ multiplex PCR, while TCRdb's copy carries only in-frame clones and drops some. Among over 95,000 clones listed, 70% to 90% were seen once. Sequencing was performed on CD4+ or CD8+ T cells sorted from blood, taken in a trial of the OX40 agonist ivuxolimab. The receptors here all came from an adult with an advanced solid tumor such as melanoma, head and neck, liver or kidney cancer. Each CDR3 is given without its conserved first and last residue. Each record gives: CDR3 protein, J gene, V gene, clone size. Size tells how often a clone was seen (once, few, many) or the class of an expanded clone, and some rows leave it out.

CDR3: ASSSTGARSNYGYT
J: TRBJ1-2
V: TRBV28
size: -

CDR3: ASSLRPGTYNNEQF
J: TRBJ2-1
V: TRBV7-3
size: -

CDR3: ASSLGVAPNSPLH
J: TRBJ1-6
V: TRBV5-1
size: few

CDR3: ASSFSSSGLGTKTETQY
J: TRBJ2-5
V: TRBV11-2
size: few

CDR3: ASSLGRRSTEAF
J: TRBJ1-1
V: TRBV28
size: -

CDR3: ASSFTGRTNQPQH
J: TRBJ1-5
V: TRBV27
size: -

CDR3: SVARAEQETQY
J: TRBJ2-5
V: TRBV29-1
size: -

CDR3: ARTTGTGDSDTQY
J: TRBJ2-3
V: TRBV28
size: -

CDR3: ASSYSSRSSYEQY
J: TRBJ2-7
V: TRBV6-6
size: -

CDR3: ASSTSGGCNQPQH
J: TRBJ1-5
V: TRBV6-7
size: -